These T cell receptor beta chains were read from a single sample in a study of cytomegalovirus exposure and HLA in healthy donors. Sequencing was performed with immunoSEQ multiplex PCR; in TCRdb, only in-frame clones are kept and a portion is missing. Altogether some 150,000 clones are present, roughly 90% being singletons, with the ten largest covering less than 5.5%. What was sequenced was PBMCs. The receptor source for this set is a man aged 18 to 29 in good health and CMV-seropositive. The CDR3 runs from the conserved cysteine through the conserved F or W. Fields, in order: J gene, V gene, clone size, D gene, CDR3 length, CDR3 protein, CDR3 DNA. The D gene is left open where the match is weak. For some rows the clone size is stated as once, few or many, or as a class when expanded; others skip it.

TRBJ2-1	TRBV4-1	.	TRBD1	17	CASSHPRQGRSYNEQFF	TGCGCCAGCAGCCACCCAAGACAGGGGAGATCCTACAATGAGCAGTTCTTC
TRBJ2-2	TRBV19	.	TRBD1	15	CASSGGQEAYGELFF	TGTGCCAGTAGTGGGGGACAGGAGGCATACGGGGAGCTGTTTTTT
TRBJ2-1	TRBV4-1	.	TRBD2	15	CASSQGLAGLGEQFF	TGCGCCAGCAGCCAAGGACTAGCGGGGCTGGGCGAGCAGTTCTTC
TRBJ2-1	TRBV11-2	.	TRBD2	15	CASRPTSGRSNEQFF	TGTGCCAGCAGGCCAACTAGCGGGAGGAGTAATGAGCAGTTCTTC
TRBJ1-1	TRBV5-1	.	.	14	CASCRWDLNTEAFF	TGCGCCAGCTGCCGTTGGGACTTGAACACTGAAGCTTTCTTT
TRBJ1-4	TRBV2	.	TRBD1	15	CASYGKGAANEKLFF	TGTGCCAGCTATGGGAAGGGGGCAGCTAATGAAAAACTGTTTTTT
TRBJ1-4	TRBV6-5	.	.	15	CASRGGPATNEKLFF	TGTGCCAGCAGGGGGGGACCTGCAACTAATGAAAAACTGTTTTTT
TRBJ1-2	TRBV28	.	.	14	CASSLYTENYGYTF	TGTGCCAGCAGTTTATATACAGAGAACTATGGCTACACCTTC
TRBJ1-1	TRBV30	.	TRBD1	16	CAWSRDRVLMNTEAFF	TGTGCCTGGAGTAGGGACAGGGTCCTCATGAACACTGAAGCTTTCTTT
TRBJ1-6	TRBV10-3	.	TRBD1	13	CAIRGTGDSPLHF	TGTGCCATCAGGGGGACAGGGGATTCACCCCTCCACTTT
TRBJ1-2	TRBV7-9	.	.	14	CASSQAGGAGGYTF	TGTGCCAGCAGCCAGGCTGGGGGCGCGGGTGGCTACACCTTC
TRBJ2-5	TRBV7-9	once	TRBD2	14	CASSLRLAGETQYF	TGTGCCAGCAGCTTACGGCTAGCGGGAGAGACCCAGTACTTC
TRBJ1-3	TRBV5-1	once	TRBD1	17	CASSLALGDSSGNTIYF	TGCGCCAGCAGCTTGGCCCTCGGGGACAGCTCTGGAAACACCATATATTTT
TRBJ2-7	TRBV2	.	TRBD1	12	CASRQGRWEQYF	TGTGCCAGTCGACAGGGGAGGTGGGAGCAGTACTTC
TRBJ1-2	TRBV30	few	.	11	CAWEANYGYTF	TGTGCGTGGGAGGCTAACTATGGCTACACCTTC
TRBJ1-6	TRBV7-9	.	TRBD1	14	CSIRGTDINSPLHF	TGTTCGATAAGGGGGACAGACATCAATTCACCCCTCCACTTT
TRBJ1-1	TRBV6-1	many	.	14	CASRPSFERPEAFF	TGTGCCAGCAGGCCGTCTTTTGAGCGACCTGAAGCTTTCTTT
TRBJ1-1	TRBV5-8	.	.	15	CASTLMGHLNTEAFF	TGTGCCAGCACCTTAATGGGACATCTGAACACTGAAGCTTTCTTT
TRBJ2-7	TRBV10-1	once	TRBD1	14	CASSDPGQGNEQYF	TGCGCCAGCAGTGACCCGGGACAGGGTAACGAGCAGTACTTC
TRBJ1-3	TRBV28	.	.	17	CASSSGASGSSGNTIYF	TGTGCCAGCAGTTCTGGGGCCTCCGGAAGCTCTGGAAACACCATATATTTT
TRBJ1-2	TRBV5-6	.	.	16	CASSLESQGGWYGYTF	TGTGCCAGCAGCTTGGAATCCCAGGGAGGATGGTATGGCTACACCTTC
TRBJ2-7	TRBV18	.	.	13	CASSRGISYEQYF	TGTGCCAGCTCACGAGGAATCTCCTACGAGCAGTACTTC
TRBJ2-7	TRBV4-2	few	TRBD1	15	CASSQPGQGANEQYF	TGTGCCAGCAGCCAACCGGGACAGGGGGCTAATGAGCAGTACTTC
TRBJ2-7	TRBV4-1	.	.	14	CASSPWWAGLEQYF	TGCGCCAGCAGCCCTTGGTGGGCCGGACTCGAGCAGTACTTC
TRBJ1-3	TRBV4-1	.	.	13	CASSQDIGFTIYF	TGCGCCAGCAGCCAAGATATCGGGTTCACCATATATTTT
TRBJ1-1	TRBV14	.	.	12	CASSYAGLEAFF	TGTGCCAGCAGCTATGCGGGCCTAGAAGCTTTCTTT
TRBJ1-2	TRBV7-2	once	.	15	CASSPYLSGNYGYTF	TGTGCCAGCAGCCCCTACTTGTCGGGGAACTATGGCTACACCTTC
TRBJ2-7	TRBV11-2	few	TRBD1	14	CASSPRTGAYEQYF	TGTGCCAGCAGCCCCCGGACAGGGGCCTACGAGCAGTACTTC
TRBJ1-1	TRBV4-1	.	.	13	CASSHFGREKAFF	TGCGCCAGCAGCCATTTTGGGAGGGAGAAAGCTTTCTTT
TRBJ1-1	TRBV23-1	.	.	14	CASSRVNSTAEAFF	TGCGCCAGCAGTCGAGTTAATTCGACAGCTGAAGCTTTCTTT
TRBJ2-7	TRBV27	.	.	13	CASRSGHSYEQYF	TGTGCCAGCAGGTCGGGACATAGCTACGAGCAGTACTTC
TRBJ2-4	TRBV14	.	TRBD1	16	CASSQGQGTGEHIQYF	TGTGCCAGCAGCCAAGGTCAAGGGACAGGGGAACACATTCAGTACTTC
TRBJ2-7	TRBV29-1	.	.	11	CSVGTTGEQYF	TGCAGCGTTGGGACGACAGGCGAGCAGTACTTC